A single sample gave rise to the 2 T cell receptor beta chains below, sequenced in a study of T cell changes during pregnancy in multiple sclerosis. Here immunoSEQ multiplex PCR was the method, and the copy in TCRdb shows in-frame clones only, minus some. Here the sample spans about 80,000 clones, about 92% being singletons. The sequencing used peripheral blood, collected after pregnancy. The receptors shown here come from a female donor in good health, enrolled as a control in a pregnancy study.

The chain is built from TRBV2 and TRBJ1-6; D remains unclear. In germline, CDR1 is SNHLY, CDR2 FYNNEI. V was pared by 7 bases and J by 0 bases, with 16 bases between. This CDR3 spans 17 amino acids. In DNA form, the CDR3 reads TGTGCCAGCACCCGAAGTGGCGGAAGCTCCTATAATTCACCCCTCCACTTT. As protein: CASTRSGGSSYNSPLHF.

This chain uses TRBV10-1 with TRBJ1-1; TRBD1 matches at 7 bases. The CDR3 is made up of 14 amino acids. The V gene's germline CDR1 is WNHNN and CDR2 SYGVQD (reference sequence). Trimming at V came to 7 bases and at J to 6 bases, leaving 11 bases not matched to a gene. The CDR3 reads CASIGTVPGAEAFF. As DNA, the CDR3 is TGCGCCAGCATCGGGACAGTCCCCGGGGCTGAAGCTTTCTTT.